This T cell receptor beta chain stems from a study of CXCR3-negative and CXCR3-positive naive CD8 T cells. Study outcomes and limitations: Naive cells positive for CXCR3 carried more hydrophobic TRB CDR3s than CXCR3-negative ones.

There are 15 residues in the CDR3. The germline V gene has CDR1 SQVTM and CDR2 ANQGSEA. On this clonotype itself: Its antigen is as yet unknown.

TRB cDNA was prepared as libraries by UMI-labeled 5' RACE. TCRdb re-called the 5' RACE reads, yielding one record per CDR3 amino acid sequence without DNA. Its table records 150,000 to 180,000 distinct CDR3 sequences. This TCR came from a human donor in good health. Some clones in this sample may be carry-over from other donors' samples. The chain carries TRBV29-1 and TRBJ2-2; absent DNA, TCRdb's TRBD1 call cannot be checked. Input material: naive CXCR3+ CD8+ T cells from blood. Noted subset: CD45RO-CCR7+CD27+CD95- naive CD8+ T cells expressing CXCR3 (TNR3+). The chain's CDR3 is CSVEAGGSPTGELFF.